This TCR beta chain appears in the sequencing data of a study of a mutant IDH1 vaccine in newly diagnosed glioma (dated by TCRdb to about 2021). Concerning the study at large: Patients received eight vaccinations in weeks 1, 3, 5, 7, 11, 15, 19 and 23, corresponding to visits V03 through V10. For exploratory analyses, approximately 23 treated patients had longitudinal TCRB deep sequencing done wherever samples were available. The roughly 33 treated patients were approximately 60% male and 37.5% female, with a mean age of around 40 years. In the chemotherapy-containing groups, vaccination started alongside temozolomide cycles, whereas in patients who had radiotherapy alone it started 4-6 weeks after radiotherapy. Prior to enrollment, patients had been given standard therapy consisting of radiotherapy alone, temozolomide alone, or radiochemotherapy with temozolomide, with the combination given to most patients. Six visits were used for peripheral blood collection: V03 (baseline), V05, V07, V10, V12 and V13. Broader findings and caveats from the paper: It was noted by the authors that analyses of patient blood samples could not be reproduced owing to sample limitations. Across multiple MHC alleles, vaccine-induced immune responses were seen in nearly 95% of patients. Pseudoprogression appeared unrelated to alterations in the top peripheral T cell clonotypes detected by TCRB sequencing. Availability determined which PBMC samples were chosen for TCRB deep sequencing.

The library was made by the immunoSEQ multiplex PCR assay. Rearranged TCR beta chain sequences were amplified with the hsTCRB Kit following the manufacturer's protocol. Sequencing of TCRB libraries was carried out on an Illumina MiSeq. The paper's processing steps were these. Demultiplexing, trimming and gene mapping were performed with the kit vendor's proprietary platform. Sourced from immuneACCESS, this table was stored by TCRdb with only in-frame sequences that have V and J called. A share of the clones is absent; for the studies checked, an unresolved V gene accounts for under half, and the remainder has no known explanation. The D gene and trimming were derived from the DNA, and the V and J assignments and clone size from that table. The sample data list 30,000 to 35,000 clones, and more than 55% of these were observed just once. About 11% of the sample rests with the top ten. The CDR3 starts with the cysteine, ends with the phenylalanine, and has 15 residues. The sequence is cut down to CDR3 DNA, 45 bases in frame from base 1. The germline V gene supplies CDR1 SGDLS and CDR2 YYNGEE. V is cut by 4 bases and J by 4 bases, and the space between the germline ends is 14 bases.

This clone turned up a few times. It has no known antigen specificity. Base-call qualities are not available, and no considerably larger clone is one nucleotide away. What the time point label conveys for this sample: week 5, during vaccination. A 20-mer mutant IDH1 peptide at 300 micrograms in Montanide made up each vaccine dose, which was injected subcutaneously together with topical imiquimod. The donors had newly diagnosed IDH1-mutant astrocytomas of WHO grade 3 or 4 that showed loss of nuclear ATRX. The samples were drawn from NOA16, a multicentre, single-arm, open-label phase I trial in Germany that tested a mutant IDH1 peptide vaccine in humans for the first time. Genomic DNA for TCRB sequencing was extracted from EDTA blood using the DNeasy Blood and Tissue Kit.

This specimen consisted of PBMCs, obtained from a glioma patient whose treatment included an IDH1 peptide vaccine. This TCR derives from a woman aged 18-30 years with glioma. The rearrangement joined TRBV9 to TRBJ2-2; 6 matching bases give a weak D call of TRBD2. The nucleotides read TGTGCCAGCAGCCCGGGGGAGGTCCGCACCGGGGAGCTGTTTTTT. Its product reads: CASSPGEVRTGELFF.